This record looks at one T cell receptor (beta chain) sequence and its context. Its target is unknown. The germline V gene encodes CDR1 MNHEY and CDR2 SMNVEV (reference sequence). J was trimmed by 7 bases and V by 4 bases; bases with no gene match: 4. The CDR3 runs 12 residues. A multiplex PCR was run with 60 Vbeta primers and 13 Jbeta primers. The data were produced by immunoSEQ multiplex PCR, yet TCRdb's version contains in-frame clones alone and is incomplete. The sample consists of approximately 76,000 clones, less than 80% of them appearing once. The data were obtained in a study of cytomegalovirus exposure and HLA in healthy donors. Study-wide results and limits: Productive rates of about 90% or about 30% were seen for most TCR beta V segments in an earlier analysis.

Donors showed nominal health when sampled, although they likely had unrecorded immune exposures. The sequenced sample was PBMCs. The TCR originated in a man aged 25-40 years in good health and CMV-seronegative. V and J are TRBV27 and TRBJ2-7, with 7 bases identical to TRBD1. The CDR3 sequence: CASSSTGVEQYF. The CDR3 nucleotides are TGTGCCAGCAGTTCTACAGGGGTTGAGCAGTACTTC.